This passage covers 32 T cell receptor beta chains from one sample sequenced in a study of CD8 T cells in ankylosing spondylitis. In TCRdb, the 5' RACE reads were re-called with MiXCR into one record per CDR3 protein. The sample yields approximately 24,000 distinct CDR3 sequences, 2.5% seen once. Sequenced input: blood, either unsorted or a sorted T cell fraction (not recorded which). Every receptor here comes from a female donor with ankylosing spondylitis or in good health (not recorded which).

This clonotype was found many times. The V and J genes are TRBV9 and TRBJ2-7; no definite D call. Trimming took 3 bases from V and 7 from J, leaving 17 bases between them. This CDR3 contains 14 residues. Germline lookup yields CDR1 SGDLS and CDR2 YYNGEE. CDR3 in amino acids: CASSAVSEATEQYF. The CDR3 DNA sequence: TGTGCCAGCAGCGCTGTCTCAGAGGCTACGGAGCAGTACTTC.

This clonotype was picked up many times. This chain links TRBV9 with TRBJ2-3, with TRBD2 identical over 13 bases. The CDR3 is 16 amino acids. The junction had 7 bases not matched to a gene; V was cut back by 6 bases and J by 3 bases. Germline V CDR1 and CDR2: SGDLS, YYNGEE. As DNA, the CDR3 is TGTGCCAGCAACGTGGGACTAGCGGGACTTACAGATACGCAGTATTTT. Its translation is CASNVGLAGLTDTQYF.

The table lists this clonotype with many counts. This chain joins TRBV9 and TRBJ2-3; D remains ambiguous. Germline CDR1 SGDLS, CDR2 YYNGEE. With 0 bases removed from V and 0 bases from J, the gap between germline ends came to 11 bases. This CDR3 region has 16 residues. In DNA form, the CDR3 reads TGTGCCAGCAGCGTAGAGGGCGAGGCTAGCACAGATACGCAGTATTTT. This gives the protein CASSVEGEASTDTQYF.

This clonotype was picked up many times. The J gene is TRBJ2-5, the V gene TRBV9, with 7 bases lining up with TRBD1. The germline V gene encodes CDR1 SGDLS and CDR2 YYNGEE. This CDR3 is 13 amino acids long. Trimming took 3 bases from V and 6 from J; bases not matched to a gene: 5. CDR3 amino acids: CASSELTGQTQYF. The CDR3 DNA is TGTGCCAGCAGCGAATTGACAGGGCAGACCCAGTACTTC.

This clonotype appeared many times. DNA of the CDR3: TGTGCCAGCAGCGTATCCCCCTTAGCCTTCTCGTACACAGATACGCAGTATTTT. As protein: CASSVSPLAFSYTDTQYF. The genes are TRBV9 and TRBJ2-3; D gene unclear. The CDR3 is made up of 18 amino acids. The germline gives CDR1 SGDLS, CDR2 YYNGEE. The V end was cut by 1 base, the J end by 2 bases, with 20 bases between.

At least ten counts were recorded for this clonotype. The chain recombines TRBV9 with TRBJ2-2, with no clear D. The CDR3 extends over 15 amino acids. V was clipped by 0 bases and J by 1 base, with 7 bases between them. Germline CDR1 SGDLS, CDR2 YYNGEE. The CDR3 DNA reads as TGTGCCAGCAGCGTAGCGGGCCTGAACACCGGGGAGCTGTTTTTT. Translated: CASSVAGLNTGELFF.

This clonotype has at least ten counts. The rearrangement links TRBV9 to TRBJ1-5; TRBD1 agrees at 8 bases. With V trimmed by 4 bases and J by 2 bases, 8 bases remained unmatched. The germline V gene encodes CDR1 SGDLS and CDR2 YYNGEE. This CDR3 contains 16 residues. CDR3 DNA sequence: TGTGCCAGCAGCCCCGGACAGGGTGAGGGCAATCAGCCCCAGCATTTT. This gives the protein CASSPGQGEGNQPQHF.

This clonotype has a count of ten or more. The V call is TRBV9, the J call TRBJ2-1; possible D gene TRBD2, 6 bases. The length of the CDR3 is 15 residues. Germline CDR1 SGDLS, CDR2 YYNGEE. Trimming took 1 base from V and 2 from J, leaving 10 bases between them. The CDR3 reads CASSVKAGPYNEQFF. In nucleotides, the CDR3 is TGTGCCAGCAGCGTAAAAGCGGGTCCCTACAATGAGCAGTTCTTC.

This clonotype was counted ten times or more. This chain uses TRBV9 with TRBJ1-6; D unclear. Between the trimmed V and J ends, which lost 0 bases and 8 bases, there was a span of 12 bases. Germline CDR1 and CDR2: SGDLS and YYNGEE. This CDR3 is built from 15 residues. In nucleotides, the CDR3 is TGTGCCAGCAGCGTAGAGGTCAGACCGGATTCACCCCTCCACTTT. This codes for CASSVEVRPDSPLHF.

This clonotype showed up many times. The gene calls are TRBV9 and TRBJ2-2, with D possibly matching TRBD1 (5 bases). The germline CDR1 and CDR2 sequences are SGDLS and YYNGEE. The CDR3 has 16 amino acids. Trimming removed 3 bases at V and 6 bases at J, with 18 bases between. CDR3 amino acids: CASSAPGPGGSGELFF. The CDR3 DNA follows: TGTGCCAGCAGCGCTCCAGGGCCGGGCGGTTCCGGGGAGCTGTTTTTT.

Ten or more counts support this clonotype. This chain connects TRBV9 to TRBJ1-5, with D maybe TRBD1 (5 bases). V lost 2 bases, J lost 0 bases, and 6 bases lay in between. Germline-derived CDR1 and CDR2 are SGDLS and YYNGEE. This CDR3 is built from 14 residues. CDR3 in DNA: TGTGCCAGCAGCGTGACAGATAGCAATCAGCCCCAGCATTTT. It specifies CASSVTDSNQPQHF.

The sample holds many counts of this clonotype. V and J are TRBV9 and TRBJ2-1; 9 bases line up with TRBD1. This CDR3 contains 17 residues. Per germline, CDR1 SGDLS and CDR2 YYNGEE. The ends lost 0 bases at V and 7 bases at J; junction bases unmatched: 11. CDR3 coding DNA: TGTGCCAGCAGCGTAGTAGCTCCGGGGACAGGGACGAATGAGCAGTTCTTC. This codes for CASSVVAPGTGTNEQFF.

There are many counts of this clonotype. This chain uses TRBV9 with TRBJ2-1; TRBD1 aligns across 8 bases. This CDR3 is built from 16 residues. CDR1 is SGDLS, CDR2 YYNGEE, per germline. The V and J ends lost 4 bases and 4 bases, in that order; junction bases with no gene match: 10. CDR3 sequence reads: CASSQTRDRIYNEQFF. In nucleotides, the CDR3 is TGTGCCAGCAGCCAAACACGGGACAGGATATACAATGAGCAGTTCTTC.

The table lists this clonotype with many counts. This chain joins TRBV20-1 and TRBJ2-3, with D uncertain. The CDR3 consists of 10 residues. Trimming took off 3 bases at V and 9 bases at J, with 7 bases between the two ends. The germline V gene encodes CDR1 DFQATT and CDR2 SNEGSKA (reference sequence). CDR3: CSARDVTQYF. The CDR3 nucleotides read TGCAGTGCTAGGGACGTGACGCAGTATTTT.

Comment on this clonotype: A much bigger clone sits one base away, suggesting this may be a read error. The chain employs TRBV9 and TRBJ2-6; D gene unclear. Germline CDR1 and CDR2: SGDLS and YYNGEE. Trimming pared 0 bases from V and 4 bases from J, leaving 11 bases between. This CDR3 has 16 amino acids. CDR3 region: CASSVAGRLGANVLTF. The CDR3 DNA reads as TGTGCCAGCAGCGTAGCCGGACGGTTAGGGGCCAACGTCCTGACTTTC.

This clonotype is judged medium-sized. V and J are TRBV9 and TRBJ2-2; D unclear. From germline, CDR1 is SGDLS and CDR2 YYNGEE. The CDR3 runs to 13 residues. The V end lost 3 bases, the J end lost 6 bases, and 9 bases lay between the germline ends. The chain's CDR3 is CASSAMPPGELFF. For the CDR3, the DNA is TGTGCCAGCAGCGCTATGCCCCCCGGGGAGCTGTTTTTT.

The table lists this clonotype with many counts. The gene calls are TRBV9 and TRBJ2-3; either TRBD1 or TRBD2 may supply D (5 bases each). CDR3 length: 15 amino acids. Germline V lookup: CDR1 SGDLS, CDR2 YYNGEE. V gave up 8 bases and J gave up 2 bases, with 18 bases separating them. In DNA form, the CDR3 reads TGTGCCAGTAATCCTATTGGGGGAACCACAGATACGCAGTATTTT. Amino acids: CASNPIGGTTDTQYF. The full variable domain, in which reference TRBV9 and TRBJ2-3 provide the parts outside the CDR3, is DSGVTQTPKHLITATGQRVTLRCSPRSGDLSVYWYQQSLDQGLQFLIQYYNGEERAKGNILERFSAQQFPDLHSELNLSSLELGDSALYFCASNPIGGTTDTQYFGPGTRLTVL.

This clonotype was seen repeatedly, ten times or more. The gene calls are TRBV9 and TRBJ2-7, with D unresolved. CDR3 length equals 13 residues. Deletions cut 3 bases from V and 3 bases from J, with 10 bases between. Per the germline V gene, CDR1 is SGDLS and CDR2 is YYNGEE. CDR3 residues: CASSDPSGYEQYF. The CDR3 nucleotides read TGTGCCAGCAGCGACCCGTCGGGCTACGAGCAGTACTTC. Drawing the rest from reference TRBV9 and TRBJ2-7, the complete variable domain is DSGVTQTPKHLITATGQRVTLRCSPRSGDLSVYWYQQSLDQGLQFLIQYYNGEERAKGNILERFSAQQFPDLHSELNLSSLELGDSALYFCASSDPSGYEQYFGPGTRLTVT.

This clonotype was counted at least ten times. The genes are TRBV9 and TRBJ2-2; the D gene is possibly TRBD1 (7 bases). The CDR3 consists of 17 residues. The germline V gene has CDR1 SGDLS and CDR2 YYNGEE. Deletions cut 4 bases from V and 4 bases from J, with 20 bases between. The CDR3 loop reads CASSPRDNRGGTGELFF. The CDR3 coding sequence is TGTGCCAGCAGCCCCCGAGATAACAGGGGAGGCACCGGGGAGCTGTTTTTT.

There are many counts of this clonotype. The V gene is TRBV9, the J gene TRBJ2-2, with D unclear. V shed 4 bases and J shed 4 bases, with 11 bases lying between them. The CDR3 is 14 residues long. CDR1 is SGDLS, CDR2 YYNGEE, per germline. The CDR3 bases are TGTGCCAGCAGCCCCAGAGCCCTCACCGGGGAGCTGTTTTTT. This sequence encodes CASSPRALTGELFF.

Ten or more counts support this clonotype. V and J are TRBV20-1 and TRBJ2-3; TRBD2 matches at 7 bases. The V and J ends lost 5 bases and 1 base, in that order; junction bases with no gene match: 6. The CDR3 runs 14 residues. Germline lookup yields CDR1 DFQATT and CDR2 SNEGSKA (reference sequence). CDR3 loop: CSAGGSTGTDTQYF. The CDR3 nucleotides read TGCAGTGCTGGCGGGAGCACAGGCACAGATACGCAGTATTTT.

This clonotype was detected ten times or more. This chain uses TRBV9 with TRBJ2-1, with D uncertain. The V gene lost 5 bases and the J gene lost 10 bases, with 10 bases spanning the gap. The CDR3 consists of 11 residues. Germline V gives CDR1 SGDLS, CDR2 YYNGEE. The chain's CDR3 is CASSLRAEQFF. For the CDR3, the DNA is TGTGCCAGCAGTCTTCGCGCCGAGCAGTTCTTC.

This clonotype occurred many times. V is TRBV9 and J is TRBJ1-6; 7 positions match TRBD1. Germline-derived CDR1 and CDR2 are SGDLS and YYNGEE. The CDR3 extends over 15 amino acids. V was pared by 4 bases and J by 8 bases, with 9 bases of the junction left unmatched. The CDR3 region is CASSPRQGFDSPLHF. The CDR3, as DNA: TGTGCCAGCAGCCCACGACAGGGTTTCGATTCACCCCTCCACTTT.

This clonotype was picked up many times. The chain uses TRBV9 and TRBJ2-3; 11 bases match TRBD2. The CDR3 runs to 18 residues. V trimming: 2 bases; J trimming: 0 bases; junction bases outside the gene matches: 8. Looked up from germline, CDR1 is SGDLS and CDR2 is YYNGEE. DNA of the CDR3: TGTGCCAGCAGCGTCAGGGGGGGGACTAGCGGTAGCACAGATACGCAGTATTTT. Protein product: CASSVRGGTSGSTDTQYF.

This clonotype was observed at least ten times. The CDR3 loop reads CASTQGAGDTQYF. The CDR3, as DNA: TGTGCCAGCACACAGGGGGCGGGAGATACGCAGTATTTT. The J gene is TRBJ2-3, the V gene TRBV9, with TRBD1 matching over 9 bases. Trimming removed 6 bases from V and 5 bases from J; junction bases left unmatched: 4. The CDR3 is 13 residues long. Germline V gene sequence: CDR1 SGDLS, CDR2 YYNGEE.

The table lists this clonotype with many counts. In nucleotides, the CDR3 is TGTGCCAGCAGCCCGAGGACTAAGGCTGGCGCAGATACGCAGTATTTT. Translated: CASSPRTKAGADTQYF. The V and J genes are TRBV9 and TRBJ2-3, with D perhaps matching TRBD2 (6 bases). V was trimmed by 4 bases and J by 4 bases, leaving 19 bases between them. The CDR3 is 16 residues long. Germline CDR1 reads SGDLS; CDR2 reads YYNGEE.

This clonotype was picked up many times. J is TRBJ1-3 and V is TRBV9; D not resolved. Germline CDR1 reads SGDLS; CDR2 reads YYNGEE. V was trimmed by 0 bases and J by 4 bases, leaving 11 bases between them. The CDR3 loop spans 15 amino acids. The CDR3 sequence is CASSVGGGSGNTIYF. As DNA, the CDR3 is TGTGCCAGCAGCGTAGGGGGAGGGTCCGGAAACACCATATATTTT.

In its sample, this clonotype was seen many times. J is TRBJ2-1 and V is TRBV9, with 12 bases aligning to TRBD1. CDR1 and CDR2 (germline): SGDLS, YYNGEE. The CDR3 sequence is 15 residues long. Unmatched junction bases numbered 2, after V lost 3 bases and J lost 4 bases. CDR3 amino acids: CASSEGQGAYNEQFF. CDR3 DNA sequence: TGTGCCAGCAGCGAGGGACAGGGGGCATACAATGAGCAGTTCTTC.

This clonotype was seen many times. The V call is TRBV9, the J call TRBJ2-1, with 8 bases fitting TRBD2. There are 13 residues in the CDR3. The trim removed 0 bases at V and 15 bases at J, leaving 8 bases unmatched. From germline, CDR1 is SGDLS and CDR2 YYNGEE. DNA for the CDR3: TGTGCCAGCAGCGTAGTAACGGGAGGGCCCCGGTTCTTC. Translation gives CASSVVTGGPRFF.

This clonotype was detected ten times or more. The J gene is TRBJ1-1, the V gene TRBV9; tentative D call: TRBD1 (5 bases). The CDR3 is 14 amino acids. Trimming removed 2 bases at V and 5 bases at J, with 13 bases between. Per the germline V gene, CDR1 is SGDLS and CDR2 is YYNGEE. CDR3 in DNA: TGTGCCAGCAGCGTTGGGCAGGGTAAAACTGAAGCTTTCTTT. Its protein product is CASSVGQGKTEAFF.

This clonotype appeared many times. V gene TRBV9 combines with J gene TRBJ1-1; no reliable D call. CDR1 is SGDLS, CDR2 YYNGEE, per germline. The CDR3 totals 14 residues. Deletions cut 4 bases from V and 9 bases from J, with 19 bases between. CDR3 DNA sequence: TGTGCCAGCAGCTCCCCCGGGGAGGATTCCAAAGCTTTCTTT. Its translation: CASSSPGEDSKAFF.

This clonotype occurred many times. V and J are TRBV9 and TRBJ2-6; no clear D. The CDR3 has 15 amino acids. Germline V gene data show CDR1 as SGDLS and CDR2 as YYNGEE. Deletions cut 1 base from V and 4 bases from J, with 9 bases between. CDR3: CASSVYGSGANVLTF. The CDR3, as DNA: TGTGCCAGCAGCGTATATGGGTCCGGGGCCAACGTCCTGACTTTC.